The 21 T cell receptor beta chains in this list originate from one sample, sequenced in a study of human versus mouse CDR3 diversity and MHC coevolution. Sequencing used immunoSEQ multiplex PCR; TCRdb keeps in-frame clones, though not all of them. The sample records about 81,000 clones, about 94% being singletons. The sample consisted of naive CD4+ T cells from blood. Stated subset: CD45RO-negative CD62L-positive naive CD4 T cells. The receptors stem from a person aged 25 to 69 in good health.

J is TRBJ2-2 and V is TRBV28, with 12 bases that match TRBD2. The V gene end was trimmed by 4 bases and the J gene end by 4 bases; junction bases not matched to a gene: 1. The CDR3 length is 15 residues. Germline CDR1 reads MDHEN; CDR2 reads SYDVKM. CDR3 loop: CASSSSGGVTGELFF. For the CDR3, the DNA is TGTGCCAGCAGTTCTAGCGGGGGGGTCACCGGGGAGCTGTTTTTT.

This chain joins TRBV4-2 and TRBJ2-1; TRBD2 might be the D (6 bases). CDR3 size: 20 residues. CDR1 LGHNA and CDR2 YNFKEQ come from the germline V gene. V lost 1 base, J lost 1 base, and 23 bases lay in between. The chain's CDR3 is CASSQGGAGSSPISYNEQFF. The CDR3 bases are TGTGCCAGCAGCCAAGGAGGGGCGGGATCCTCTCCAATTTCCTACAATGAGCAGTTCTTC.

J is TRBJ1-1 and V is TRBV5-6; D is unresolved. Germline V gene data show CDR1 as SGHDT and CDR2 as YYEEEE. The CDR3 runs 13 residues. V gave up 4 bases and J gave up 2 bases, with 9 bases separating them. CDR3 loop: CASSLMYNTEAFF. The CDR3 DNA reads TGTGCCAGCAGCCTTATGTATAACACTGAAGCTTTCTTT.

This chain links TRBV27 with TRBJ2-1; maybe TRBD2 (7 bases). CDR3 length equals 14 residues. Germline values: CDR1 MNHEY, CDR2 SMNVEV (reference sequence). With 6 bases removed from V and 4 bases from J, the gap between germline ends came to 13 bases. CDR3 coding DNA: TGTGCCAGCAGGGGGGGGCTTCTGTACAATGAGCAGTTCTTC. It specifies CASRGGLLYNEQFF.

The gene calls are TRBV27 and TRBJ2-7; D is possibly TRBD2 (5 bases). The CDR3 covers 14 residues. Germline loops: CDR1 MNHEY, CDR2 SMNVEV (reference sequence). V was clipped by 4 bases and J by 1 base, with 11 bases between them. The CDR3 here is CASSYERGSYEQYF. DNA of the CDR3: TGTGCCAGCAGTTATGAACGGGGATCCTACGAGCAGTACTTC.

This rearrangement joins TRBV5-1 to TRBJ2-5, with 8 positions matching TRBD2. TRBJ2-7 explains the end of the DNA better; the J call may be wrong. The CDR3 extends over 14 amino acids. In germline, CDR1 is SGHRS, CDR2 YFSETQ. The CDR3 sequence: CASSPGGTSYEQYF. CDR3 coding DNA: TGCGCCAGCAGCCCGGGGGGGACCTCCTACGAGCAGTACTTC.

A few counts support this clone. J is TRBJ1-4 and V is TRBV28; D remains ambiguous. Trimming left V 4 bases short and J 8 bases short, with 11 bases between. CDR1 is MDHEN and CDR2 is SYDVKM in the germline V gene. The CDR3 is 13 residues long. This CDR3 reads CASSYLSGEKLFF. The CDR3 nucleotides are TGTGCCAGCAGTTATCTAAGCGGAGAAAAACTGTTTTTT.

The genes are TRBV6-1 and TRBJ1-2, with TRBD1 matching 10 bases. Germline loops: CDR1 MNHNS, CDR2 SASEGT. Trimming removed 10 bases from V and 1 base from J; junction bases left unmatched: 9. The CDR3 spans 15 residues. The CDR3 DNA reads TGTGCCACGCAGGGGACAGGGGTCGATAACTATGGCTACACCTTC. Amino acid sequence: CATQGTGVDNYGYTF.

The chain links TRBV6-1 to TRBJ2-7; 10 nucleotides align to TRBD2. The V segment lost 8 bases and the J segment 0 bases; nucleotides outside the gene matches: 7. Germline CDR1 MNHNS, CDR2 SASEGT. CDR3 length: 15 residues. The chain's CDR3 is CASGSLAGSSYEQYF. The CDR3, as DNA: TGTGCCAGCGGCTCACTAGCGGGGAGCTCCTACGAGCAGTACTTC.

This clone has just one count. The chain combines TRBV5-1 with TRBJ2-1, with D unresolved. Germline CDR1 is SGHRS and CDR2 is YFSETQ. V was shortened by 3 bases and J by 0 bases, with 13 bases between the two germline ends. The CDR3 spans 16 residues. CDR3 sequence reads: CASSSVTAVSYNEQFF. The CDR3 DNA reads as TGCGCCAGCAGCTCAGTGACGGCGGTCTCCTACAATGAGCAGTTCTTC.

The rearrangement links TRBV27 to TRBJ1-1; no reliable D call. The germline gives CDR1 MNHEY, CDR2 SMNVEV (reference sequence). There are 14 residues in the CDR3. The ends were cut back, 7 bases at V and 5 bases at J, with 17 bases in the middle. The CDR3 region is CASIETLRGTEAFF. In DNA form, the CDR3 reads TGTGCCAGCATAGAGACGCTTCGAGGGACTGAAGCTTTCTTT.

The chain employs TRBV2 and TRBJ1-1, with 10 bases lining up with TRBD1. The CDR3 is 13 residues long. The V gene end was trimmed by 8 bases and the J gene end by 5 bases; junction bases not matched to a gene: 5. The germline gives CDR1 SNHLY, CDR2 FYNNEI. The CDR3 nucleotides are TGTGCCAGCGGGACAGGGGTTGTAACTGAAGCTTTCTTT. Translation gives CASGTGVVTEAFF.

J is TRBJ2-5 and V is TRBV7-8; no clear D gene. The end of the DNA fits TRBJ2-7 better, so the J call may be wrong. The CDR3 sequence is 14 residues long. The germline CDR1 and CDR2 sequences are SGHVS and FQNEAQ. The CDR3 region is CASSLELNSYEQYF. CDR3 DNA: TGTGCCAGCAGCTTAGAGCTTAACAGTTACGAGCAGTACTTC.

The chain uses TRBV5-5 and TRBJ2-7; 8 bases are shared with TRBD1. The CDR3 covers 15 residues. J gave up 3 bases and V 0 bases, and 5 bases lay outside the gene matches. Germline CDR1 reads SGHKS; CDR2 reads YYEKEE (reference sequence). Here the CDR3 reads CASSLVAGGGYEQYF. CDR3 nucleotides: TGTGCCAGCAGCTTGGTGGCAGGGGGCGGCTACGAGCAGTACTTC. The whole variable domain, remainder taken from reference TRBV5-5 and TRBJ2-7, is DAGVTQSPTHLIKTRGQQVTLRCSPISGHKSVSWYQQVLGQGPQFIFQYYEKEERGRGNFPDRFSARQFPNYSSELNVNALLLGDSALYLCASSLVAGGGYEQYFGPGTRLTVT.

The chain joins TRBV7-2 to TRBJ1-2; perhaps TRBD1 as D (6 bases). Trimming pared 2 bases from V and 8 bases from J, leaving 21 bases between. CDR1 is SGHTA and CDR2 is FQGNSA in the germline V gene. This CDR3 has 16 amino acids. In DNA form, the CDR3 reads TGTGCCAGCAGCTTACACACCTCCACCACAGGGTCGGGCTACACCTTC. Protein: CASSLHTSTTGSGYTF.

The V call is TRBV30, the J call TRBJ1-6, with 8 bases identical to TRBD1. V lost 7 bases and J lost 7; bases outside the gene matches: 6. Germline CDR1 reads GTSNPN; CDR2 reads SVGIG (reference sequence). This CDR3 is built from 13 residues. CDR3 nucleotides: TGTGCCTTGACAGGGGACAAAAATTCACCCCTCCACTTT. Encoded protein: CALTGDKNSPLHF.

V gene TRBV5-1 combines with J gene TRBJ2-5, with no clear D. V lost 0 bases and J 7 bases, leaving 16 bases between the germline ends. The CDR3 consists of 15 residues. Germline V lookup: CDR1 SGHRS, CDR2 YFSETQ. The CDR3 sequence: CASSLGSSPVGTQYF. The CDR3 DNA is TGCGCCAGCAGCTTGGGTAGTAGCCCCGTGGGGACCCAGTACTTC.

This chain joins TRBV9 and TRBJ2-1; possibly TRBD2 for D (5 bases). The germline V and J ends were trimmed by 0 bases and 7 bases, with 14 bases remaining between them. CDR3 length equals 15 residues. Germline values: CDR1 SGDLS, CDR2 YYNGEE. CDR3 nucleotide sequence: TGTGCCAGCAGCGTAGTAGGGAGTCTCGTTAATGAGCAGTTCTTC. Translating gives CASSVVGSLVNEQFF.

The CDR3 sequence is CASSVRGLAGSYEQYF. CDR3 nucleotide sequence: TGTGCCAGCAGTGTCCGCGGACTAGCGGGGAGCTACGAGCAGTACTTC. The chain carries TRBV27 and TRBJ2-7, with 12 bases identical to TRBD2. The germline V gene has CDR1 MNHEY and CDR2 SMNVEV (reference sequence). The CDR3 sequence is 16 residues long. V shed 5 bases, J shed 3 bases, and the junction held 8 bases outside the gene matches.

The CDR3 loop reads CASSLSAANTEAFF. The CDR3 bases are TGCGCCAGCAGCTTGTCGGCGGCAAACACTGAAGCTTTCTTT. The V gene is TRBV5-1, the J gene TRBJ1-1; D uncertain. This CDR3 contains 14 residues. The germline V and J ends were trimmed by 1 base and 2 bases, with 9 bases remaining between them. The germline V gene has CDR1 SGHRS and CDR2 YFSETQ.

This clone appeared once. The chain joins TRBV28 to TRBJ1-5, with TRBD1 matching over 7 bases. The length of the CDR3 is 13 residues. Per the germline V gene, CDR1 is MDHEN and CDR2 is SYDVKM. J gave up 3 bases and V 10 bases, and 6 bases lay outside the gene matches. CDR3: CATAGQLNQPQHF. The CDR3 nucleotides are TGTGCCACCGCGGGACAGCTCAATCAGCCCCAGCATTTT.